A selection of T cell receptor beta chains follows, all from one sample in a study of cytomegalovirus exposure and HLA in healthy donors. Measured with immunoSEQ multiplex PCR; TCRdb has only the in-frame clones, and not every one. This table has tens of thousands of clones, approximately 94% appearing once. The sample was PBMCs. Every receptor here comes from a young woman in good health and CMV-seronegative. CDR3s include the opening cysteine and the closing phenylalanine or tryptophan. The D gene is left open where the match is weak.

D gene,J gene,V gene,CDR3 protein,CDR3 DNA
NA,TRBJ1-3,TRBV6-6,CASSYYGGSAGNTIYF,TGTGCCAGCAGTTACTACGGGGGATCGGCCGGAAACACCATATATTTT
NA,TRBJ2-2,TRBV9,CASSVDTYTGELFF,TGTGCCAGCAGCGTAGACACATACACCGGGGAGCTGTTTTTT
TRBD2,TRBJ2-3,TRBV2,CASKLSGGGTDTQYF,TGTGCCAGCAAACTATCGGGGGGGGGCACAGATACGCAGTATTTT
NA,TRBJ2-3,TRBV5-1,CASSRREMGTDTQYF,TGCGCCAGCAGCCGCAGGGAAATGGGCACAGATACGCAGTATTTT
TRBD2,TRBJ2-2,TRBV6-5,CASSFPGGLFF,TGTGCCAGCAGTTTTCCGGGGGGGCTGTTTTTT
NA,TRBJ1-5,TRBV28,CASSGNQPQHF,TGTGCCAGCAGCGGCAATCAGCCCCAGCATTTT
TRBD1,TRBJ1-1,TRBV29-1,CSVRGQANTEAFF,TGCAGCGTGAGGGGACAGGCGAACACTGAAGCTTTCTTT
NA,TRBJ2-7,TRBV9,CASSVGRVSYEQYF,TGTGCCAGCAGCGTGGGCAGGGTCTCCTACGAGCAGTACTTC
NA,TRBJ2-7,TRBV18,CASSPQGVPSYEQYF,TGTGCCAGCTCACCACAGGGGGTTCCTTCCTACGAGCAGTACTTC
TRBD2,TRBJ2-3,TRBV7-9,CASSLFSSSGGAADTQYF,TGTGCCAGCAGCTTATTTTCGAGTAGCGGGGGGGCCGCAGATACGCAGTATTTT
TRBD2,TRBJ2-7,TRBV7-2,CASSLERGGSYEQYF,TGTGCCAGCAGCTTAGAGCGGGGGGGCAGTTACGAGCAGTACTTC
NA,TRBJ1-1,TRBV7-9,CASSLGAGVAEAFF,TGTGCCAGCAGCTTAGGGGCAGGGGTAGCTGAAGCTTTCTTT
NA,TRBJ2-3,TRBV5-6,CASSSLTDTQYF,TGTGCCAGCAGCTCCCTCACAGATACGCAGTATTTT
NA,TRBJ2-7,TRBV28,CASSSRQAGARYEQYF,TGTGCCAGCAGTTCGAGACAAGCAGGGGCGAGGTACGAGCAGTACTTC